Shown below are 32 T cell receptor beta chains from a single sample sequenced in a study of early T cells in non-severe SARS-CoV-2 infection. TCRdb analysed the 5' RACE reads with MiXCR anew, one entry per CDR3 protein. This table has around 78,000 distinct CDR3 sequences, over 11% appearing once. Sequencing used whole blood. Every receptor here comes from an adult who was a healthcare worker with PCR-confirmed SARS-CoV-2 infection or an uninfected control (not recorded which).

This clonotype turned up a few times. The chain employs TRBV19 and TRBJ2-7; tentative D call: TRBD1 (6 bases). This CDR3 region has 14 residues. Germline lookup yields CDR1 LNHDA and CDR2 SQIVND (reference sequence). V lost 3 bases and J lost 3, with 12 bases in between. The CDR3 sequence is CASSIIGQHYEQYF. The CDR3 nucleotides are TGTGCCAGTAGTATTATAGGACAGCACTACGAGCAGTACTTC.

The sample holds many counts of this clonotype. V is TRBV19 and J is TRBJ2-1, with D perhaps TRBD2 (5 bases). The CDR3 covers 14 residues. Trimming removed 8 bases at V and 9 bases at J, with 20 bases between. Germline V CDR1 and CDR2: LNHDA, SQIVND (reference sequence). In nucleotides, the CDR3 is TGTGCCAGTTCTTACCAGGAGGTGGTTTCTGAGCAGTTCTTC. This sequence encodes CASSYQEVVSEQFF.

This clonotype was picked up a small number of times. The CDR3 here is CASSRAGLAGERNTGELFF. In DNA, the CDR3 is TGTGCCAGCAGCCGGGCGGGACTAGCGGGAGAAAGGAACACCGGGGAGCTGTTTTTT. The chain joins TRBV5-4 to TRBJ2-2, with TRBD2 identical over 14 bases. Germline V gives CDR1 SGHNT, CDR2 YYREEE (reference sequence). J was trimmed by 1 base and V by 4 bases; bases with no gene match: 9. This CDR3 has 19 residues.

The chain is built from TRBV5-1 and TRBJ2-2; TRBD1 matches at 10 bases. This CDR3 region has 14 residues. Germline assignment: CDR1 SGHRS and CDR2 YFSETQ. V was pared by 6 bases and J by 6 bases, with 5 bases of the junction left unmatched. CDR3 protein: CASTRTGGSGELFF. CDR3 coding DNA: TGCGCCAGCACCCGGACAGGGGGTTCCGGGGAGCTGTTTTTT.

The chain joins TRBV6-2 or TRBV6-3 to TRBJ1-2; no clear D gene. Germline V CDR1 and CDR2: MNHEY, SVGEGT. This CDR3 contains 14 residues. Between the trimmed V and J ends, which lost 2 bases and 1 base, there was a span of 8 bases. The CDR3 region is CASSYGRLNYGYTF. Written as DNA, the CDR3 is TGTGCCAGCAGTTACGGGCGGCTTAACTATGGCTACACCTTC.

CDR3 protein: CSARELGQGAFQPQHF. CDR3 sequence (DNA): TGCAGTGCTAGAGAACTGGGGCAGGGGGCCTTTCAGCCCCAGCATTTT. The V and J genes are TRBV20-1 and TRBJ1-5; 8 bases agree with TRBD1. This CDR3 is built from 16 residues. Germline V lookup: CDR1 DFQATT, CDR2 SNEGSKA (reference sequence). The J segment lost 6 bases and the V segment lost 0 bases, leaving 10 bases of the junction unmatched.

This clonotype showed up just a few times. This chain joins TRBV10-3 and TRBJ2-7; D might be TRBD1 (6 bases). Germline V gives CDR1 ENHRY, CDR2 SYGVKD. Between the trimmed V and J ends, which lost 8 bases and 6 bases, there was a span of 14 bases. The CDR3 covers 12 residues. CDR3 bases: TGTGCCATCCGGGACAACCTGGGCGAGCAGTACTTC. Translation gives CAIRDNLGEQYF.

The chain couples TRBV11-2 to TRBJ2-5; TRBD1 is a possible D gene (6 bases). Trimming took off 3 bases at V and 4 bases at J, with 15 bases between the two ends. The V gene's germline CDR1 is SGHAT and CDR2 FQNNGV. There are 15 residues in the CDR3. The CDR3 protein is CASSLERTGRETQYF. The CDR3 DNA sequence: TGTGCCAGCAGCTTGGAACGAACAGGGAGAGAGACCCAGTACTTC.

The table lists this clonotype with many counts. DNA of the CDR3: TGTGCCAGTAGTCACCTCCTCCCCGGGACAGGGGGTGGCTACACCTTC. Translated, it gives CASSHLLPGTGGGYTF. The chain recombines TRBV19 with TRBJ1-2, with 11 nucleotides matching TRBD1. The CDR3 length is 16 residues. V lost 5 bases, J lost 7 bases, and 12 bases stayed unmatched. Germline V lookup: CDR1 LNHDA, CDR2 SQIVND (reference sequence).

This clonotype was seen many times. The chain employs TRBV20-1 and TRBJ1-5; TRBD1 aligns across 8 bases. V dropped 0 bases and J dropped 0; count of bases not matched to a gene: 4. The CDR3 length is 16 residues. Germline values: CDR1 DFQATT, CDR2 SNEGSKA (reference sequence). CDR3 sequence (DNA): TGCAGTGCTAGAGATGGGCAGGGGGCTAGCAATCAGCCCCAGCATTTT. As protein: CSARDGQGASNQPQHF.

This clonotype was observed a handful of times. The rearrangement links TRBV29-1 to TRBJ2-7; tentatively, D is TRBD2 (6 bases). In germline, CDR1 is SQVTM, CDR2 ANQGSEA. The CDR3 totals 11 residues. V lost 6 bases to trimming and J lost 6 bases, with 12 bases between them. DNA of the CDR3: TGCAGCGTGGGGGACTGGAGCGAGCAGTACTTC. Residues: CSVGDWSEQYF.

The chain links TRBV3-1 to TRBJ1-2, with D unclear. CDR1 and CDR2 from the germline V gene are LGHDT and YNNKEL (reference sequence). This CDR3 region has 18 residues. Trimming cost V 1 base and J 4 bases, with 22 bases left between them. CDR3 DNA sequence: TGTGCCAGCAGCCAAGTCGGGCAGAGGGCCGGCTCTTCCTATGGCTACACCTTC. This translates into CASSQVGQRAGSSYGYTF.

In its sample, this clonotype was seen many times. This chain uses TRBV12-3 or TRBV12-4 with TRBJ2-1; 7 bases line up with TRBD2. The CDR3 is 16 residues long. V was clipped by 1 base and J by 1 base; unmatched bases: 4. CDR3 in DNA: TGTGCCAGCAGTTTAGTACGCGGGAGATCCTACAATGAGCAGTTCTTC. As protein: CASSLVRGRSYNEQFF.

This chain uses TRBV5-1 with TRBJ2-7; the D is unclear. CDR3 size: 14 residues. CDR1 and CDR2 from the germline V gene are SGHRS and YFSETQ. V was cut by 2 bases and J by 2 bases, with 11 bases left in between. The CDR3 loop is CASSFNGPPYEQYF. CDR3 nucleotides: TGCGCCAGCAGCTTCAACGGTCCGCCCTACGAGCAGTACTTC.

This clonotype was detected a few times. This chain connects TRBV6-1 to TRBJ2-5, with D uncertain. V dropped 3 bases and J dropped 4 bases, with 12 bases sitting between them. Germline CDR1 MNHNS, CDR2 SASEGT. The CDR3 contains 14 residues. The CDR3 spells CASSDAASAETQYF. The CDR3 nucleotides are TGTGCCAGCAGTGATGCGGCCTCCGCAGAGACCCAGTACTTC.

This chain connects TRBV9 to TRBJ2-1, with D perhaps matching TRBD2 (6 bases). Trimming removed 0 bases at V and 0 bases at J, with 13 bases between. The length of the CDR3 is 17 residues. The germline V gene has CDR1 SGDLS and CDR2 YYNGEE. The CDR3 is CASSVGDSSSSYNEQFF. Written as DNA, the CDR3 is TGTGCCAGCAGCGTAGGGGACTCCTCGAGCTCCTACAATGAGCAGTTCTTC.

The V call is TRBV10-2, the J call TRBJ2-1, with 10 bases fitting TRBD1. The J segment lost 0 bases and the V segment lost 7 bases, leaving 9 bases of the junction unmatched. The germline V gene encodes CDR1 WSHSY and CDR2 SAAADI. CDR3 size: 17 residues. In DNA, the CDR3 is TGCGCCAGCATTCCCACCGGGACAGGGGCCTCCTACAATGAGCAGTTCTTC. This codes for CASIPTGTGASYNEQFF.

The rearrangement uses TRBV29-1 and TRBJ2-3, with TRBD1 matching 7 bases. Unmatched junction bases numbered 6, after V lost 4 bases and J lost 2 bases. This CDR3 comprises 14 residues. CDR1 and CDR2 from the germline V gene are SQVTM and ANQGSEA. The DNA for the CDR3 is TGCAGCGTTGGAACAGGGGCCCCCACAGATACGCAGTATTTT. Translation gives CSVGTGAPTDTQYF.

This clonotype was recorded a few times. The chain carries TRBV4-2 and TRBJ1-1; D ambiguous. Trimming left V 1 base short and J 6 bases short, with 6 bases between. Germline CDR1 is LGHNA and CDR2 is YNFKEQ. The CDR3 runs 12 residues. CDR3 region: CASSQGTAEAFF. CDR3 nucleotide sequence: TGTGCCAGCAGCCAAGGAACAGCTGAAGCTTTCTTT.

The genes are TRBV19 and TRBJ1-1, with 8 positions matching TRBD1. This CDR3 has 16 amino acids. V shed 4 bases, J shed 2 bases, and the junction held 9 bases outside the gene matches. Germline CDR1 is LNHDA and CDR2 is SQIVND (reference sequence). The CDR3 coding sequence is TGTGCCAGTAGTACAGACGGGACAGGAATTAACACTGAAGCTTTCTTT. Translated: CASSTDGTGINTEAFF. Variable domain in full (rest from reference TRBV19 and TRBJ1-1): DGGITQSPKYLFRKEGQNVTLSCEQNLNHDAMYWYRQDPGQGLRLIYYSQIVNDFQKGDIAEGYSVSREKKESFPLTVTSAQKNPTAFYLCASSTDGTGINTEAFFGQGTRLTVV.

This clonotype was detected many times. The chain has TRBV27 and TRBJ1-5; 9 nucleotides line up with TRBD1. CDR1 is MNHEY and CDR2 is SMNVEV in the germline V gene (reference sequence). V was clipped by 6 bases and J by 1 base; unmatched bases: 1. The CDR3 has 14 residues. The CDR3, as DNA: TGTGCCAGCAGCGGACAGGGGAGCAATCAGCCCCAGCATTTT. Translation: CASSGQGSNQPQHF.

The CDR3 region has the DNA TGTGCCACCAGATCCCGTCTCAATGAGCAGTTCTTC. It codes for CATRSRLNEQFF. The chain has TRBV2 and TRBJ2-1, with no clear D. Germline CDR1 reads SNHLY; CDR2 reads FYNNEI. CDR3 size: 12 residues. Trimming shortened V by 10 bases and J by 6 bases, and 13 bases separated the two germline ends.

This chain joins TRBV7-9 and TRBJ2-3; TRBD2 matches 9 bases. The germline V gene encodes CDR1 SEHNR and CDR2 FQNEAQ (reference sequence). The V and J ends lost 1 base and 4 bases, in that order; junction bases with no gene match: 9. The CDR3 spans 17 residues. The chain's CDR3 is CASSLGLSSGGPDTQYF. CDR3 in DNA: TGTGCCAGCAGCTTAGGTCTGAGTAGCGGGGGTCCAGATACGCAGTATTTT.

This clonotype was found many times. The chain uses TRBV6-1 and TRBJ2-1; TRBD2 aligns across 8 bases. CDR1 is MNHNS and CDR2 is SASEGT in the germline V gene. The CDR3 is made up of 15 amino acids. The junction had 9 bases not matched to a gene; V was cut back by 2 bases and J by 9 bases. CDR3 amino acids: CASSESSGGPSEQFF. The CDR3 bases are TGTGCCAGCAGTGAATCCTCGGGAGGGCCGAGTGAGCAGTTCTTC.

This clonotype was recorded a few times. The gene calls are TRBV10-1 and TRBJ2-2; 7 bases are shared with TRBD2. The CDR3 contains 14 residues. Trimming at V came to 3 bases and at J to 6 bases, leaving 4 bases not matched to a gene. Germline V CDR1 and CDR2: WNHNN, SYGVQD (reference sequence). For the CDR3, the DNA is TGCGCCAGCAGTGACGGACTAGATGCCGGGGAGCTGTTTTTT. This sequence encodes CASSDGLDAGELFF.

This clonotype occurred many times. The J gene is TRBJ2-7, the V gene TRBV4-1, with 8 bases matching TRBD1. Germline loops: CDR1 MGHRA, CDR2 YSYEKL. The V and J ends lost 0 bases and 6 bases, in that order; junction bases with no gene match: 4. CDR3 length: 14 residues. The CDR3 reads CASSQDQGAPEQYF. CDR3 DNA sequence: TGCGCCAGCAGCCAAGATCAGGGGGCGCCCGAGCAGTACTTC.

This clonotype was seen a few times. The DNA for the CDR3 is TGTGCCAGCTCAAGAGGGACAGGGTACACCGGGGAGCTGTTTTTT. Protein: CASSRGTGYTGELFF. J is TRBJ2-2 and V is TRBV18; 9 bases match TRBD1. The ends lost 5 bases at V and 3 bases at J; junction bases unmatched: 4. The germline CDR1 and CDR2 sequences are KGHSH and LQKENI. This CDR3 region has 15 residues.

This clonotype was observed a few times. The chain recombines TRBV12-3 or TRBV12-4 with TRBJ1-6; D perhaps matches TRBD1 (5 bases). CDR3 length: 14 residues. V shed 0 bases and J shed 8 bases, with 8 bases lying between them. The CDR3 loop reads CASSLAWGHSPLHF. The CDR3 DNA follows: TGTGCCAGCAGTTTAGCCTGGGGCCATTCACCCCTCCACTTT.

This clonotype was counted many times. The chain links TRBV21-1 to TRBJ2-1; TRBD1, the D gene given by the table, was not confirmed from the DNA. TRBV21-1 counts as a pseudogene. The CDR3 covers 14 residues. The CDR3 DNA follows: TGTGCCAGCAACAAAACTGAGGGGGACAGGGAGCAGTTCTTC. Protein: CASNKTEGDREQFF.

This clonotype was seen a handful of times. The chain is built from TRBV11-2 and TRBJ2-1; D perhaps matches TRBD1 (5 bases). The germline CDR1 and CDR2 sequences are SGHAT and FQNNGV. The CDR3 runs 17 residues. The V gene lost 5 bases and the J gene lost 5 bases, with 22 bases spanning the gap. CDR3: CASSRRSVRVMDNEQFF. CDR3 in DNA: TGTGCCAGCAGCCGACGGAGTGTCAGGGTAATGGACAATGAGCAGTTCTTC.

This clonotype turned up a few times. The J gene is TRBJ1-5, the V gene TRBV11-2, with unresolved D. The CDR3 sequence is 13 residues long. V was clipped by 1 base and J by 7 bases, with 8 bases between them. From germline, CDR1 is SGHAT and CDR2 FQNNGV. CDR3 sequence: CASSLVSQQPQHF. The CDR3 DNA reads TGTGCCAGCAGCTTAGTATCTCAGCAGCCCCAGCATTTT.

This clonotype was counted a few times. This chain links TRBV18 with TRBJ2-5, with 13 bases fitting TRBD2. Trimming cost V 2 bases and J 3 bases; bases outside gene matches: 0. CDR3 size: 15 residues. Germline V gives CDR1 KGHSH, CDR2 LQKENI. The CDR3 protein is CASSPGLAGEETQYF. As DNA, the CDR3 is TGTGCCAGCTCACCAGGACTAGCGGGAGAAGAGACCCAGTACTTC. Full variable domain (remainder filled in from reference TRBV18 and TRBJ2-5): NAGVMQNPRHLVRRRGQEARLRCSPMKGHSHVYWYRQLPEEGLKFMVYLQKENIIDESGMPKERFSAEFPKEGPSILRIQQVVRGDSAAYFCASSPGLAGEETQYFGPGTRLLVL.